This T cell receptor (beta chain) came from a study of type 1 regulatory T cells. Study details: An in vitro protocol generated T-allo10, a Tr1-enriched, alloantigen-specific CD4 T cell product.

Study-wide findings and caveats: Type 1 regulatory T cells had a more restricted TCR repertoire than non-type 1 regulatory T cells.

A note on this clonotype: As yet, its antigen is unknown.

V lost 9 bases to trimming and J lost 6 bases, with 12 bases between them. The CDR3 contains 12 residues. Germline values: CDR1 ENHRY, CDR2 SYGVKD. TCRdb passed the reads through MiXCR, listing each CDR3 protein once. The sample gives tens of thousands of distinct CDR3 sequences, 20% of which show up once; 7% to 10% is in the top ten. The clonotype was recovered from a human donor in good health. The V call is TRBV10-3, the J call TRBJ2-1; a weak D match, TRBD2 (6 bases). The material sequenced was cultured type 1 regulatory T (Tr1) cells, either the whole culture or a sorted fraction (not recorded which). This CDR3 reads CAIGAGLNEQFF. DNA of the CDR3: TGTGCCATTGGAGCGGGTCTCAATGAGCAGTTCTTC.